Given below is one TCR beta chain in context. Its antigen is not known. The CDR3 loop spans 15 amino acids. The germline V gene has CDR1 LGHNA and CDR2 YNFKEQ. Trimming removed 0 bases at V and 3 bases at J, with 10 bases between. This entry is derived from a study of T cells after yellow fever vaccination. Study results and caveats: Some clonotypes were seen in both the CD4 and the CD8 compartments. These made up a small share and likely arose from convergent recombination.

Each CDR3 protein gets one entry after TCRdb re-called the 5' RACE reads with MiXCR. The sample contains under 550,000 distinct CDR3 sequences, 20% to 25% of which appear only once. This chain links TRBV4-2 with TRBJ2-3; D is possibly TRBD2 (5 bases). The sequencing here drew on PBMCs, taken roughly 20 days after the first yellow fever vaccination. This TCR came from a man aged 18 to 29 who received the YFV17D yellow fever vaccine. CDR3 sequence reads: CASSQDRGETDTQYF. The CDR3 coding sequence is TGTGCCAGCAGCCAAGACCGTGGGGAGACAGATACGCAGTATTTT.